Listed here are 4 T cell receptor beta chains from one sample, sequenced in a study of blood T cell repertoires in COVID-19. Some clones are missing from TCRdb's copy, which holds only in-frame ones; the method was immunoSEQ multiplex PCR. The profile shows 85,000 to 90,000 clones, about four fifths of them singletons. Sequenced: peripheral blood. The receptor source for this set is a woman of 80 years or more with acute or convalescent COVID-19.

The rearrangement links TRBV20-1 to TRBJ1-2; D is undetermined. The CDR3 is made up of 11 amino acids. Between the trimmed V and J ends, which lost 7 bases and 10 bases, there was a span of 16 bases. Looked up from germline, CDR1 is DFQATT and CDR2 is SNEGSKA (reference sequence). The CDR3 sequence: CSDKFASDYTF. DNA for the CDR3: TGCAGTGATAAGTTTGCTTCAGACTACACCTTC.

The gene calls are TRBV7-8 and TRBJ1-2, with 7 bases lining up with TRBD1. Germline CDR1 and CDR2: SGHVS and FQNEAQ. CDR3 length: 13 amino acids. V was clipped by 4 bases and J by 8 bases; unmatched bases: 7. The CDR3 loop reads CASSSDRAWGYTF. The CDR3 DNA reads as TGTGCCAGCAGCTCCGACAGGGCCTGGGGCTACACCTTC.

The rearrangement joins TRBV10-2 to TRBJ2-3, with D possibly TRBD2 on 5 matching bases. Trimming shortened V by 0 bases and J by 6 bases, and 22 bases separated the two germline ends. The CDR3 runs to 18 residues. CDR1 is WSHSY, CDR2 SAAADI, per germline. The CDR3 DNA reads TGCGCCAGCAGTGAGTCTCTAGCCGGGATGTCGCGTCTTGATACGCAGTATTTT. As protein: CASSESLAGMSRLDTQYF.

A single count supports this clone. This chain links TRBV6-5 with TRBJ1-2; 8 nucleotides line up with TRBD1. Germline V gene sequence: CDR1 MNHEY, CDR2 SVGAGI. The trim removed 10 bases at V and 5 bases at J, leaving 9 bases unmatched. CDR3 length: 13 residues. The CDR3 sequence is CATAGGEGYGYTF. For the CDR3, the DNA is TGTGCCACCGCAGGGGGCGAGGGGTATGGCTACACCTTC.